These T cell receptor beta chains were read from a single sample in a study of shared clonotypes between healthy human individuals. Sequenced by immunoSEQ multiplex PCR; TCRdb stores in-frame clones only, minus some. The sample contains millions of clones, 85% to 95% of which appear only once. The material sequenced was naive CD4+ T cells from PBMCs. The receptors originated from a man in his late teens or twenties in good health. Some clones in this sample may be carry-over from other donors' samples. Both conserved end residues are part of each CDR3.

>TRBJ1-2|15|TRBV6-5
CASSYSQGARNGYTF
>TRBJ1-2|13|TRBV7-3
CASSLTPGGSKTF
>TRBJ2-3|14|TRBV6-1
CASSLAGSTDTQYF
>TRBJ2-7|14|TRBV7-3
CASSPPGSSYEQYF
>TRBJ1-5|12|TRBV28
CASSQGVQPQHF
>TRBJ2-3|14|TRBV2
CASSWESGTDTQYF
>TRBJ2-4|14|TRBV4-1
CASSQVPLGNIQYF
>TRBJ2-2|14|TRBV7-3
CASSTPSLSGELFF
>TRBJ1-2|12|TRBV27
CASSPGSYGYTF
>TRBJ1-6|16|TRBV4-1
CASSQDPRGNNSPLHF
>TRBJ2-3|15|TRBV9
CASSGAGGPKNTQYF
>TRBJ2-5|13|TRBV7-3
CASSLNLGGTQYF
>TRBJ2-2|15|TRBV28
CASSLAGVGTGELFF
>TRBJ1-5|14|TRBV29-1
CSVKWTDSNQPQHF
>TRBJ1-2|13|TRBV28
CASSFQVNYGYTF
>TRBJ1-2|13|TRBV6-1
CALWGENNYGYTF
>TRBJ2-1|15|TRBV7-3
CASSSKRARYNEQFF
>TRBJ2-2|17|TRBV5-1
CASSFLGGTGSTGELFF
>TRBJ2-3|16|TRBV5-4
CASSPTPGQGTDTQYF
>TRBJ2-1|15|TRBV11-2
CASSSLAGDDNEQFF
>TRBJ2-2|11|TRBV9
CASRVTGELFF
>TRBJ2-7|11|TRBV30
CAWMNGIEQYF
>TRBJ2-3|14|TRBV19
CASNAGPPRDTQYF
>TRBJ1-1|14|TRBV29-1
CSVARGWTDGEAFF
>TRBJ2-1|15|TRBV7-9
CASSLHHDLYNEQFF
>TRBJ1-2|9|TRBV20-1
CSAGPLYTF
>TRBJ1-6|15|TRBV28
CASSGAALFNSPLHF
>TRBJ2-7|14|TRBV10-1
CARRRDRLPYEQYF
>TRBJ2-5|16|TRBV7-2
CASSLGTGGGQETQYF
>TRBJ2-5|14|TRBV30
CAWSPGQPQETQYF
>TRBJ1-5|15|TRBV7-9
CASSLGTTGTQPQHF
>TRBJ2-3|14|TRBV7-9
CASSLELWVGTQYF
>TRBJ1-4|14|TRBV18
CASSGLATNEKLFF
>TRBJ1-5|13|TRBV10-3
CAISTTGDQPQHF
>TRBJ2-1|17|TRBV12-5
CASGLYHQGISYNEQFF
>TRBJ2-7|15|TRBV18
CASSPPSPGNYEQYF
>TRBJ2-3|13|TRBV7-2
CASSPIQADTQYF
>TRBJ2-1|13|TRBV28
CASSFRRVEQQFF
>TRBJ1-2|13|TRBV30
CAWSVLGFYGYTF
>TRBJ1-2|15|TRBV5-1
CASSEPGQRARGYTF
>TRBJ2-7|14|TRBV27
CASSRSGWSYEQYF
>TRBJ2-2|16|TRBV2
CASSLQGAYNTGELFF
>TRBJ1-1|13|TRBV11-2
CASSRGAHGEAFF
>TRBJ1-2|17|TRBV30
CAWRLPVVGQGYYGYTF
>TRBJ2-7|15|TRBV5-1
CASSIPGTSKTEQYF
>TRBJ2-5|16|TRBV18
CASSPPFGTGIETQYF
>TRBJ2-1|15|TRBV11-2
CASSFPAGSYNEQFF
>TRBJ1-1|14|TRBV5-4
CASSSAGGNTEAFF
>TRBJ1-1|14|TRBV7-3
CASSLHGKNTEAFF